A single sample gave rise to the 23 T cell receptor beta chains below, sequenced in a study of T cells expressing NK-cell markers. TCRdb reprocessed the 5' RACE reads and stores each CDR3 protein as one record, lacking DNA. This sample's table has hundreds of thousands of distinct CDR3 sequences. The specimen was blood T cells: a sorted CD56 or NKG2C T cell subset, CD4+ or CD8+ T cells, or bulk PBMC T cells (not recorded which). Receptors originate from a woman between 18 and 70 years old in good health.

The chain couples TRBV7-2 to TRBJ1-2; no DNA is available, so the TRBD1 call from TCRdb remains unchecked. Germline-derived CDR1 and CDR2 are SGHTA and FQGNSA. The CDR3 extends over 16 amino acids. The CDR3 loop reads CASSKPGQGGVGGYTF.

This chain uses TRBV4-3 with TRBJ2-1; TCRdb proposes TRBD2, but this gene call is untestable without DNA. The CDR3 is made up of 14 amino acids. Germline V CDR1 and CDR2: LGHNA, YSLEER. CDR3 amino acids: CASSLAGSANEQFF.

This rearrangement joins TRBV7-6 to TRBJ2-7; TCRdb reports TRBD2, a call that lacks DNA to check it against. This CDR3 contains 14 residues. Germline lookup yields CDR1 SGHVS and CDR2 FNYEAQ. Here the CDR3 reads CASSPRGSGDEQYF. The whole variable domain, filled in from reference TRBV7-6 and TRBJ2-7, reads GAGVSQSPRYKVTKRGQDVALRCDPISGHVSLYWYRQALGQGPEFLTYFNYEAQQDKSGLPNDRFSAERPEGSISTLTIQRTEQRDSAMYRCASSPRGSGDEQYFGPGTRLTVT.

J is TRBJ2-3 and V is TRBV5-6; TCRdb returns TRBD2, unconfirmable since there is no DNA. The CDR3 length is 17 residues. Germline loops: CDR1 SGHDT, CDR2 YYEEEE. The CDR3 sequence: CASSFALSGGAEDTQYF.

The chain carries TRBV20-1 and TRBJ2-1; the TCRdb D gene call, TRBD2, has no DNA to confirm it. The CDR3 is 14 residues long. CDR1 and CDR2 from the germline V gene are DFQATT and SNEGSKA (reference sequence). The CDR3 loop reads CSALLAGSYNEQFF.

The chain couples TRBV4-2 to TRBJ2-1; the TCRdb call, TRBD2, lacks DNA for checking. This CDR3 has 16 amino acids. CDR1 and CDR2 from the germline V gene are LGHNA and YNFKEQ. CDR3 loop: CASGQDTSASYNEQFF.

The V call is TRBV14, the J call TRBJ2-3; TCRdb indicates TRBD1, and absent DNA this call remains unverified. This CDR3 spans 14 amino acids. Germline V gene data show CDR1 as SGHDN and CDR2 as FVKESK. CDR3 residues: CASSQDSGTGEGYF.

The gene calls are TRBV12-3 or TRBV12-4 and TRBJ1-5. This CDR3 comprises 16 residues. The CDR3 here is CASSQDPGLSNQPQHF.

The chain recombines TRBV20-1 with TRBJ2-5; TCRdb's D call, TRBD1, is unchecked because there is no DNA. In germline, CDR1 is DFQATT, CDR2 SNEGSKA (reference sequence). The length of the CDR3 is 13 residues. The CDR3 sequence is CSARDGRGETQYF.

The chain uses TRBV12-3 or TRBV12-4 and TRBJ2-5. The CDR3 totals 14 residues. Here the CDR3 reads CASSLVTGKETQYF.

The chain is built from TRBV5-1 and TRBJ1-1. The germline gives CDR1 SGHRS, CDR2 YFSETQ. The CDR3 is 16 residues long. CDR3 residues: CASSRTLSNFGAEAFF.

This sequence joins TRBV4-1 and TRBJ1-5. The length of the CDR3 is 14 residues. The V gene's germline CDR1 is MGHRA and CDR2 YSYEKL. The CDR3: CASSPDVSNQPQHF.

This chain joins TRBV28 and TRBJ2-2; without DNA, the TCRdb call of TRBD1 cannot be checked. This CDR3 region has 17 residues. In germline, CDR1 is MDHEN, CDR2 SYDVKM. Here the CDR3 reads CASGTTGFQRNTGELFF.

The chain joins TRBV4-3 to TRBJ2-3; TCRdb indicates TRBD1, and absent DNA this call remains unverified. The germline V gene has CDR1 LGHNA and CDR2 YSLEER. The CDR3 spans 15 residues. The CDR3 loop is CASSQDPGEADTQYF.

The chain joins TRBV13 to TRBJ2-7; TCRdb gives TRBD1 as the D gene, but with no DNA this cannot be confirmed. Germline V gene lookup returns CDR1 PRHDT and CDR2 FYEKMQ (reference sequence). The CDR3 is 17 residues long. The CDR3 protein is CASSFGGGQGFYYEQYF.

The genes are TRBV20-1 and TRBJ2-3; the TCRdb D gene call, TRBD2, has no DNA to confirm it. This CDR3 contains 14 residues. CDR1 and CDR2 (germline): DFQATT, SNEGSKA (reference sequence). The CDR3 reads CSAKARAWADTQYF.

The CDR3 reads CASSYSEVYEQYF. The rearrangement uses TRBV6-2 or TRBV6-3 and TRBJ2-7. The CDR3 runs 13 residues. Germline V CDR1 and CDR2: MNHEY, SVGEGT.

The chain has TRBV12-3 or TRBV12-4 and TRBJ2-2; the D call of TRBD1 rests on TCRdb alone, since no DNA is present to check it. CDR3 length: 15 residues. CDR3 amino acids: CAINRGTKRSGELFF.

The chain carries TRBV3-1 and TRBJ2-7; the D gene TCRdb calls, TRBD1, cannot be checked with no DNA. The germline V gene has CDR1 LGHDT and CDR2 YNNKEL (reference sequence). The CDR3 loop spans 16 amino acids. CDR3 protein: CASSRSPGQTSYEQYF.

V and J are TRBV4-3 and TRBJ2-1; TCRdb picks TRBD2, but there is no DNA to check that call. CDR3 size: 16 residues. Germline V CDR1 and CDR2: LGHNA, YSLEER. CDR3 sequence: CASSQDPAGRGNEQFF.

The J gene is TRBJ2-2, the V gene TRBV19. CDR1 and CDR2 (germline): LNHDA, SQIVND (reference sequence). The CDR3 spans 14 residues. CDR3 loop: CASSIETNTGELFF.

The chain employs TRBV30 and TRBJ1-1; the TCRdb call, TRBD1, lacks DNA for checking. The CDR3 contains 15 residues. Looked up from germline, CDR1 is GTSNPN and CDR2 is SVGIG (reference sequence). The CDR3 loop is CAWSGSPQGGTEAFF.

This chain links TRBV19 with TRBJ2-1. Germline CDR1 reads LNHDA; CDR2 reads SQIVND (reference sequence). This CDR3 region has 11 residues. The CDR3 region is CASRSGFEQFF.